These T cell receptor beta chains were read from a single sample in a study of T cell responses to AZD1222 COVID-19 vaccine. TCRdb keeps only in-frame clones here, not all; method: immunoSEQ multiplex PCR. The sample carries about 96,000 clones, 80% to 90% recorded once. The specimen was peripheral blood, collected on day 0 of AZD1222 vaccination. Receptors were obtained from an adult in good health. The CDR3 runs from the conserved cysteine through the conserved F or W. The D gene is left open where the match is weak. Clone size appears in some rows only: once, few, many, or a class for an expanded clone.

J gene,D gene,V gene,clone size,CDR3 length,CDR3 DNA,CDR3 protein
TRBJ2-7,TRBD2,TRBV28,-,15,TGTGCCAGCAGTCAAGTAACGGGACTAGCCCACGAGCAGTACTTC,CASSQVTGLAHEQYF
TRBJ1-2,-,TRBV19,-,12,TGTGCCAGTATGGGGAGTCGCTATGGCTACACCTTC,CASMGSRYGYTF
TRBJ2-5,-,TRBV7-9,-,14,TGTGCCAGCAGCCACCGGACGGAGCAAGAGACCCAGTACTTC,CASSHRTEQETQYF
TRBJ1-5,-,TRBV6-6,-,13,TGTGCCAGCACCCCTACCCTCGGAGGGCCCCAGCATTTT,CASTPTLGGPQHF
TRBJ1-6,-,TRBV30,-,15,TGTGCCTGGAGTCCTGGGGCCCCTGGGGATTCACCCCTCCACTTT,CAWSPGAPGDSPLHF
TRBJ1-2,-,TRBV30,-,12,TGTGCCTGGAGTTTGATCGCGAGGGGCTACACCTTC,CAWSLIARGYTF
TRBJ2-1,TRBD1,TRBV28,once,19,TGTGCCAGCAGTTTATACGGGACAGGGGGTTTAATCTCCTACAATGAGCAGTTCTTC,CASSLYGTGGLISYNEQFF
TRBJ2-3,-,TRBV7-2,-,12,TGTGCCAGCAGCCCCCTTTCCCCTACGCAGTATTTT,CASSPLSPTQYF
TRBJ2-7,-,TRBV10-3,-,15,TGTGCCATCAGATTGAGGGGAAATGGTTCCTACGAGCAGTACTTC,CAIRLRGNGSYEQYF
TRBJ1-2,TRBD1,TRBV25-1,-,15,TGTGCCAGCAGTCCAAGGACAGGACGAACCTATGGCTACACCTTC,CASSPRTGRTYGYTF
TRBJ1-2,-,TRBV2,once,14,TGTGCCAGTGGGGGACAATCAGGGTATGATGGCTACACCTTC,CASGGQSGYDGYTF
TRBJ1-2,TRBD1,TRBV5-1,-,15,TGCGCCAGCAGCTTGGACGGGACAGCGTACTATGGCTACACCTTC,CASSLDGTAYYGYTF
TRBJ2-2,TRBD2,TRBV24-1,-,18,TGTGCCACCAGTGACTACACTAGCGGGGGCTTCGACACCGGGGAGCTGTTTTTT,CATSDYTSGGFDTGELFF
TRBJ2-1,-,TRBV4-1,-,16,TGCGCCAGCAGACTTGTGGGGCGGGGACGTACAAATGAGCAGTTCTTC,CASRLVGRGRTNEQFF
TRBJ2-7,TRBD1,TRBV10-3,-,13,TGTGCCATCAGTAATGGACAGGGGGCCGAGCAGTACTTC,CAISNGQGAEQYF
TRBJ1-5,-,TRBV3-1/TRBV3-2,-,14,TGTGCCAGCAGCCAAGGGGTCGGCAATCAGCCCCAGCATTTT,CASSQGVGNQPQHF
TRBJ2-1,-,TRBV7-8,-,12,TGTGCCAGCAGCCCGAATGCCAATGAGCAGTTCTTC,CASSPNANEQFF
TRBJ1-2,-,TRBV7-9,few,15,TGTGCCAGCAGCCAGTTTATTCACCCTAACTATGGCTACACCTTC,CASSQFIHPNYGYTF
TRBJ1-4,TRBD1,TRBV3-1/TRBV3-2,-,17,TGTGCCAGCAGCCTCGGGACAGGGGGCCTTTTGAGTGAAAAACTGTTTTTT,CASSLGTGGLLSEKLFF
TRBJ2-3,-,TRBV7-2,-,11,TGTGCCAGCAGCAAGCGGGATACGCAGTATTTT,CASSKRDTQYF
TRBJ2-7,-,TRBV11-2,-,14,TGTGCCAGCAGCTTAGATCATACGGATTACGAGCAGTACTTC,CASSLDHTDYEQYF
TRBJ1-4,-,TRBV9,-,15,TGTGCCAGCAGCGTCGAGGGGGGAACTAATGAAAAACTGTTTTTT,CASSVEGGTNEKLFF
TRBJ2-5,-,TRBV4-3,-,15,TGCGCCAGCAGCCAAGAATGGGCTAGCGCAGAGACCCAGTACTTC,CASSQEWASAETQYF
TRBJ1-2,-,TRBV3-1/TRBV3-2,-,17,TGTGCCAGCGCCAATCTAGGATCGCCAGGGGATAACTATGGCTACACCTTC,CASANLGSPGDNYGYTF
TRBJ1-1,-,TRBV10-3,-,11,TGTGCCATAGACGCGGGGGGAGAAGCTTTCTTT,CAIDAGGEAFF
TRBJ1-4,TRBD1,TRBV2,once,13,TGTGCCAGCCTCTCGGGACAGAATGAAAAACTGTTTTTT,CASLSGQNEKLFF
TRBJ1-5,-,TRBV15,-,14,TGTGCCACCAGCTGGTGGGAGGTCGGCCAGCCCCAGCATTTT,CATSWWEVGQPQHF
TRBJ1-1,-,TRBV7-3,-,15,TGTGCCAGCAGCTTAGGAGGGGCCCTAGAATCAGAAGCTTTCTTT,CASSLGGALESEAFF
TRBJ1-1,-,TRBV12-5,-,13,TGTGCCGTTATTTTCACGGATACCGTTGAAGCTTTCTTT,CAVIFTDTVEAFF
TRBJ2-7,-,TRBV21-1,-,16,-,CASSKRRGYLCYEQYF
TRBJ2-5,TRBD2,TRBV28,-,15,TGTGCCAGCAGTCCAATAGCGGGGGAGGCGGAGACCCAGTACTTC,CASSPIAGEAETQYF
TRBJ1-2,TRBD1,TRBV4-1,-,15,TGCGCCAGCAGCCAAGATGGGACAGGGGGAAATGGCTACACCTTC,CASSQDGTGGNGYTF
TRBJ1-2,TRBD1,TRBV20-1,-,14,TGCAGTGCTAGTTCCGGACAGGGGGCTTATGGCTACACCTTC,CSASSGQGAYGYTF
TRBJ2-6,TRBD1,TRBV18,-,17,TGTGCCAGCGCCCCCGGGACAGGGACCTCTGGGGCCAACGTCCTGACTTTC,CASAPGTGTSGANVLTF
TRBJ2-4,-,TRBV12-3/TRBV12-4,few,13,TGTGCCAGCAGTTTAGGGCAGACAAACATTCAGTACTTC,CASSLGQTNIQYF
TRBJ1-1,-,TRBV7-9,few,13,TGTGCCAGCAGCTTAGAGGGGGGCACTGAAGCTTTCTTT,CASSLEGGTEAFF
TRBJ1-1,-,TRBV3-1/TRBV3-2,-,16,TGTGCCAGCTATCAAGGTCGTGGGCAGGGTAGCACTGAAGCTTTCTTT,CASYQGRGQGSTEAFF
TRBJ1-5,-,TRBV28,-,12,TGTGCCAGCAGTGTCCCGGCGGGGACCCAGCATTTT,CASSVPAGTQHF
TRBJ1-1,TRBD1,TRBV7-2,-,14,TGTGCCAGCAGCCAGGGACAGGGTGAGGTTGAAGCTTTCTTT,CASSQGQGEVEAFF
TRBJ2-3,TRBD2,TRBV27,once,16,TGTGCCAGCAGTTTGCCGAGCGGGGGGGGCACAGATACGCAGTATTTT,CASSLPSGGGTDTQYF
TRBJ1-2,-,TRBV7-9,-,13,TGTGCCAGCAGCGGGTACGACCTCTATGGCTACACCTTC,CASSGYDLYGYTF
TRBJ2-7,-,TRBV7-2,-,14,TGTGCCAGCAGCTCCGGGGGTCTGGTCTACGAGCAGTACTTC,CASSSGGLVYEQYF
TRBJ1-2,-,TRBV3-1/TRBV3-2,-,15,TGTGCCAGCAGCCAAGGACCTACAGGGCCGTATGGCTACACCTTC,CASSQGPTGPYGYTF
TRBJ2-7,TRBD1,TRBV7-2,-,15,TGTGCCAGCAGCAAGGGACAGGGCCCCTCCTACGAGCAGTACTTC,CASSKGQGPSYEQYF
TRBJ1-2,TRBD1,TRBV5-4,-,15,TGTGCCAGCAGCTCACGACAGGGCGCTCACTATGGCTACACCTTC,CASSSRQGAHYGYTF
TRBJ1-6,-,TRBV19,-,12,TGTGCCAGTAGCGAGAATAATTCACCCCTCCACTTT,CASSENNSPLHF
TRBJ1-1,-,TRBV6-6,-,15,TGTGCCAGCAGTTACTTCGGATGGGGGAACACTGAAGCTTTCTTT,CASSYFGWGNTEAFF
TRBJ2-7,-,TRBV5-1,-,13,TGCGCCAGCAGCTTGGTCGGGCTAGCAGAGCAGTACTTC,CASSLVGLAEQYF
TRBJ1-1,-,TRBV21-1,-,14,TGTGCCAGCAGACAACAGGGGCGAGGGACTGAAGCTTTCTTT,CASRQQGRGTEAFF
TRBJ1-2,-,TRBV4-2,-,15,TGTGCCAGCAGCCAAGTAATAGGGGTGGGCTATGGCTACACCTTC,CASSQVIGVGYGYTF
TRBJ1-2,-,TRBV18,-,15,TGTGCCAGCTCACCACCGGCGCAGGGGTCTAGTGGCTACACCTTC,CASSPPAQGSSGYTF
TRBJ2-1,-,TRBV25-1,-,13,TGTGCCAGCAGTGAATCCGGGTACAATGAGCAGTTCTTC,CASSESGYNEQFF
TRBJ1-6,TRBD1,TRBV18,-,17,TGTGCCAGCTCACAGGACAGGGACAGCTCCTATAATTCACCCCTCCACTTT,CASSQDRDSSYNSPLHF
TRBJ1-2,TRBD1,TRBV28,-,16,TGTGCCAGCAGTTTAAAGGGACAGGGGTCCGGGTATGGCTACACCTTC,CASSLKGQGSGYGYTF
TRBJ2-7,-,TRBV30,-,10,TGTGCCTGGGGATCCTACGAGCAGTACTTC,CAWGSYEQYF